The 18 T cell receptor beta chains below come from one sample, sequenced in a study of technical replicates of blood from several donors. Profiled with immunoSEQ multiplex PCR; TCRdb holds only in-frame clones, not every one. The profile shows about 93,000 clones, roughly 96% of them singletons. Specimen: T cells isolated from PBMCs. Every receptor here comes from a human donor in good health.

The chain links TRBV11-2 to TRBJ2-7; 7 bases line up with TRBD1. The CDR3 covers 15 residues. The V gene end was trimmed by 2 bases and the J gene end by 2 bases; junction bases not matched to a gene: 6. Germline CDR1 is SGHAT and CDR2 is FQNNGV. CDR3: CASSLPRQGPYEQYF. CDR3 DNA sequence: TGTGCCAGCAGCTTACCGAGACAGGGCCCCTACGAGCAGTACTTC.

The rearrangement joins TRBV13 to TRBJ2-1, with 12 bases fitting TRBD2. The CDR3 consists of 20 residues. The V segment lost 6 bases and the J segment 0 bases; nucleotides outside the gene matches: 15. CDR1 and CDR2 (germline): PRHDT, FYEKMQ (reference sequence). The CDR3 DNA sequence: TGTGCCAGCAGTTACCCTCAACGGACTAGCGGGACAGGCTCCTACAATGAGCAGTTCTTC. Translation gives CASSYPQRTSGTGSYNEQFF. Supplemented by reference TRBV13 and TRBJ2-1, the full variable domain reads AAGVIQSPRHLIKEKRETATLKCYPIPRHDTVYWYQQGPGQDPQFLISFYEKMQSDKGSIPDRFSAQQFSDYHSELNMSSLELGDSALYFCASSYPQRTSGTGSYNEQFFGPGTRLTVL.

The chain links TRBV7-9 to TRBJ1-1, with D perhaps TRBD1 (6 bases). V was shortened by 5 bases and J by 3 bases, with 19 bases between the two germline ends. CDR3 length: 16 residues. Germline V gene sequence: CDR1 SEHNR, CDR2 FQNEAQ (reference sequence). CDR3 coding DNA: TGTGCCAGCAGCCCACCGGGCTACCGGACAGACACTGAAGCTTTCTTT. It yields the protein CASSPPGYRTDTEAFF.

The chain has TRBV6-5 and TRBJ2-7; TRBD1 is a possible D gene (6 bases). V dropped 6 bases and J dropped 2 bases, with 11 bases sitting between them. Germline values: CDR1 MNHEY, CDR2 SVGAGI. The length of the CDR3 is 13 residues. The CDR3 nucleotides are TGTGCCAGCAGCACAGGGTCCCCCTACGAGCAGTACTTC. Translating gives CASSTGSPYEQYF.

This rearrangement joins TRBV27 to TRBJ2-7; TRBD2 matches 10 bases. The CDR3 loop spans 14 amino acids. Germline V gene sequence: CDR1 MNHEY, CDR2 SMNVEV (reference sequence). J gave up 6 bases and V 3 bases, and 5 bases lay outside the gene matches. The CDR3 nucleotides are TGTGCCAGCAGTTTGTCTAGCGGGAGCCCCGAGCAGTACTTC. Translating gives CASSLSSGSPEQYF.

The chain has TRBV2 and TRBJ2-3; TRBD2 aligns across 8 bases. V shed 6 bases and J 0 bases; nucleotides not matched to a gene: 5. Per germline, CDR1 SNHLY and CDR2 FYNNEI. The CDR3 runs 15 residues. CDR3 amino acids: CASSPGLASTDTQYF. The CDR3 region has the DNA TGTGCCAGCAGCCCCGGACTAGCTAGCACAGATACGCAGTATTTT.

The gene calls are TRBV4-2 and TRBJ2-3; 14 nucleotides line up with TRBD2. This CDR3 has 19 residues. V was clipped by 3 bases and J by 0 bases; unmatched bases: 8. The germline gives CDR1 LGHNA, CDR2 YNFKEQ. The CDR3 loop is CASSHPGLAGGTSTDTQYF. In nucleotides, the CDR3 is TGTGCCAGCAGCCACCCTGGACTAGCGGGGGGAACTAGCACAGATACGCAGTATTTT.

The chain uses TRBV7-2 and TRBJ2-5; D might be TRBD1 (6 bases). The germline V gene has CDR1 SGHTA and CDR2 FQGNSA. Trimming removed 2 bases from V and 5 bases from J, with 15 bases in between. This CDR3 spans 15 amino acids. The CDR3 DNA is TGTGCCAGCAGCTTATGGGGGCAAATCAGGGAGACCCAGTACTTC. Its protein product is CASSLWGQIRETQYF.

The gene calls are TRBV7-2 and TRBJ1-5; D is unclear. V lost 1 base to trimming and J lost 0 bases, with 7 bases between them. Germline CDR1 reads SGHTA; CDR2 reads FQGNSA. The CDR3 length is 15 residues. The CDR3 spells CASSLGLYSNQPQHF. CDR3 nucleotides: TGTGCCAGCAGCTTAGGGCTTTATAGCAATCAGCCCCAGCATTTT. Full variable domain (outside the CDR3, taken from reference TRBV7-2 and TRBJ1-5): GAGVSQSPSNKVTEKGKDVELRCDPISGHTALYWYRQSLGQGLEFLIYFQGNSAPDKSGLPSDRFSAERTGGSVSTLTIQRTQQEDSAVYLCASSLGLYSNQPQHFGDGTRLSIL.

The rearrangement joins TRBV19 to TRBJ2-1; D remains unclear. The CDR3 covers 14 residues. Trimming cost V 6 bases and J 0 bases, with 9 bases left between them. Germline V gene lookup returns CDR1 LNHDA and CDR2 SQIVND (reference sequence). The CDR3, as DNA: TGTGCCAGTAGCATGGCCATCTCCTACAATGAGCAGTTCTTC. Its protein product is CASSMAISYNEQFF.

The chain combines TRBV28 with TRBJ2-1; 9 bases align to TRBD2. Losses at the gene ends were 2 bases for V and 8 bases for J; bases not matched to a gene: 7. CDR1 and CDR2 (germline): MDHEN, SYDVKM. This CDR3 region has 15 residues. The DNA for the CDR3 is TGTGCCAGCAGTTTAGGGTCTAGCGGGACCGATGAGCAGTTCTTC. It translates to CASSLGSSGTDEQFF.

The CDR3 nucleotides are TGTGCCAGCATAACAGGGGGTGGTAACTATGGCTACACCTTC. It translates to CASITGGGNYGYTF. The chain carries TRBV28 and TRBJ1-2; 8 nucleotides line up with TRBD1. V was clipped by 7 bases and J by 1 base; unmatched bases: 5. This CDR3 comprises 14 residues. Germline V CDR1 and CDR2: MDHEN, SYDVKM.

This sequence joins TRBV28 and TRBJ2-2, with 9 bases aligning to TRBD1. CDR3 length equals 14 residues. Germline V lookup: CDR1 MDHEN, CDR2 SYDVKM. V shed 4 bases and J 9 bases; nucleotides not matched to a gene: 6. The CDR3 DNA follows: TGTGCCAGCAGTTCCGGGACAGGGCGACGGGAGCTGTTTTTT. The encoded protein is CASSSGTGRRELFF.

CDR3 in amino acids: CASSLGTGSNSPLHF. The CDR3 DNA reads TGTGCCAGCAGTCTGGGGACAGGGTCAAATTCACCCCTCCACTTT. V and J are TRBV6-1 and TRBJ1-6; 9 bases line up with TRBD1. Germline values: CDR1 MNHNS, CDR2 SASEGT. Trimming removed 5 bases from V and 7 bases from J; junction bases left unmatched: 6. This CDR3 region has 15 residues.

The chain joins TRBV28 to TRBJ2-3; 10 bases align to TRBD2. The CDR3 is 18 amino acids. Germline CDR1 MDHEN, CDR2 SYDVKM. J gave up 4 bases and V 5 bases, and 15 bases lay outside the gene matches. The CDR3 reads CASSPRDVSGRWSDTQYF. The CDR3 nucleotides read TGTGCCAGCAGTCCCCGCGATGTTAGCGGGAGGTGGTCAGATACGCAGTATTTT.

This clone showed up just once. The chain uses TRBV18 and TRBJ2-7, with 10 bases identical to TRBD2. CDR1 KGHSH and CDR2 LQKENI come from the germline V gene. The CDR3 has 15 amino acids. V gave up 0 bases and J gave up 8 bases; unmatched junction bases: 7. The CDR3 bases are TGTGCCAGCTCACCACCGGAAGCTAGCGGGAGTAAGCAGTACTTC. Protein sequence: CASSPPEASGSKQYF.

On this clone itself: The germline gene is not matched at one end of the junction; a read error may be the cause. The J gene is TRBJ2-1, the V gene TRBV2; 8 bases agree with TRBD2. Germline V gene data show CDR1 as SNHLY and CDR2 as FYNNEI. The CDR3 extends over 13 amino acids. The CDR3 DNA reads TGTGCCAGCAGTAAAGCGGGAGACAATGAGCAGTTCTTC. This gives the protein CASSKAGDNEQFF.

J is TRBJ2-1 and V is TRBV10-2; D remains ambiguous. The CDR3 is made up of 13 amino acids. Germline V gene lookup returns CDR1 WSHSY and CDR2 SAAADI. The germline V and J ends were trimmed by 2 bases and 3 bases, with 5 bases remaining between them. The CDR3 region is CASSERIYNEQFF. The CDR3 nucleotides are TGCGCCAGCAGTGAGCGTATCTACAATGAGCAGTTCTTC.